The 2 T cell receptor beta chains below all came from one sample that was sequenced in a study of blood T cells in healthy people across ages (dated by TCRdb to about 2015). Libraries were made using 5' RACE. Sequencing instrument: Illumina HiSeq 2500. A second PCR of about 6 to 11 cycles was performed with a sample-barcoded 5' primer and a J-beta primer mix. Using fastp trimming at Q25 and MiXCR clonotype assembly, TCRdb reanalyzed the public sequencing data and kept in-frame beta chains. Rows matching on CDR3 protein sequence are summarized as one entry with the most common DNA and genes. This sample lists 600,000 or so distinct CDR3 sequences; 25% to 30% were detected once. 15% to 18% of the sample is in the top ten clones. Sequenced: blood. The receptors here all came from a woman over 75 in good health.

This clonotype appeared a few times. The chain links TRBV5-4 to TRBJ2-3; 8 bases agree with TRBD2. The germline V gene encodes CDR1 SGHNT and CDR2 YYREEE (reference sequence). Trimming removed 1 base from V and 6 bases from J; junction bases left unmatched: 7. The length of the CDR3 is 15 residues. CDR3 amino acids: CASSLPRGGVDTQYF. CDR3 in DNA: TGTGCCAGCAGCTTGCCCCGGGGGGGGGTCGATACGCAGTATTTT.

This clonotype was seen at least ten times. V usage is TRBV3-1 and J usage is TRBJ2-7, with no clear D. This CDR3 comprises 16 residues. Germline V CDR1 and CDR2: LGHDT, YNNKEL (reference sequence). The V end was cut by 1 base, the J end by 2 bases, with 15 bases between. The CDR3 loop is CASSQGHPGEAYEQYF. CDR3 DNA: TGTGCCAGCAGCCAAGGACACCCAGGAGAAGCCTACGAGCAGTACTTC.